This TCR beta chain was profiled in a study of blood T cell repertoires in COVID-19. Germline CDR1 reads MNHEY; CDR2 reads SMNVEV (reference sequence). The CDR3 runs to 17 residues. V lost 4 bases and J lost 2, with 17 bases in between. TCRdb's copy holds only in-frame clones and misses some; the assay was immunoSEQ multiplex PCR. Of about 21,000 clones in the sample, roughly 80% were seen once. The receptor's source is a human donor in a cohort sampled during active COVID-19. The V gene is TRBV27, the J gene TRBJ1-4; D is ambiguous. The specimen was peripheral blood. The CDR3 bases are TGTGCCAGCAGTTCTCGACTAGCTGCGCAGACTAATGAAAAACTGTTTTTT. This sequence encodes CASSSRLAAQTNEKLFF.